This TCR beta chain was documented in a study of blood T cell repertoires in COVID-19. After removal of 2 bases from V and 10 bases from J, the junction contained 5 bases not matched to a gene. Per germline, CDR1 KGHSH and CDR2 LQKENI. The CDR3 spans 12 residues. As handled by the study authors: Amplification from reference gene primers served as the basis for estimated nucleated cell counts. The method was immunoSEQ multiplex PCR; TCRdb's version includes in-frame clones alone and lacks a portion of them. D and trimming come from the DNA, and the V and J calls and clone size come from that table. The data hold 340,000 or so clones, with 80% to 90% observed a single time.

The chain joins TRBV18 to TRBJ2-7, with TRBD1 matching 7 bases. The sequence came from a middle-aged woman with acute COVID-19. The sequenced sample consisted of PBMCs or T cells enriched from blood (not recorded which). The CDR3 here is CASSPDGTAQYF. The CDR3 DNA follows: TGTGCCAGCTCACCAGACGGGACAGCCCAGTACTTC.